This T cell receptor beta chain emerged from a study of early T cells in non-severe SARS-CoV-2 infection. Study-wide background: Sequenced bulk RNA came from whole blood that was unsorted, and chains were unpaired. Study-wide results and limits: Matching with VDJdb favored anti-spike CD8 responses (missing private and CD4 specificities).

The CDR3 is 15 amino acids. J lost 1 base, V lost 3 bases, and 4 bases had no gene match. Germline V gene sequence: CDR1 DFQATT, CDR2 SNEGSKA (reference sequence). Individual cDNA molecules received unique molecular identifiers. TCRdb itself ran the 5' RACE reads through MiXCR, one entry per CDR3 protein. The sample yields under 85,000 distinct CDR3 sequences, around a tenth seen once. This clonotype was seen ten or more times. Its antigen is not known. Sequenced material: whole blood. This clonotype originated in an adult who was a healthcare worker with PCR-confirmed SARS-CoV-2 infection or an uninfected control (not recorded which). The V and J genes are TRBV20-1 and TRBJ2-3, with 10 bases matching TRBD2. The chain's CDR3 is CSASSGTSGTDTQYF. As DNA, the CDR3 is TGCAGTGCTAGCTCCGGGACTAGCGGCACAGATACGCAGTATTTT.